The clone carrying this T cell receptor beta chain has ten or more counts. Trimming stripped 6 bases from V and 6 bases from J, with 12 bases between. CDR1 and CDR2 from the germline V gene are MDHEN and SYDVKM. The CDR3 is 13 amino acids. These data come from a study of blood T cells in healthy people across ages. Combining a sample-barcoded 5' primer with a J-beta primer mix, a second PCR ran for roughly 6 to 12 cycles. TCRdb reprocessed the 5' RACE reads via MiXCR and lists one record per CDR3 protein. The data contain about 780,000 distinct CDR3 sequences, roughly 46% of them seen just once; the ten biggest clones take up 18%.

The TCR originated in a man older than 75 in good health. The chain recombines TRBV28 with TRBJ2-4; D tentatively reads TRBD1 or TRBD2 (5 bases each). The sample taken for sequencing was blood. In nucleotides, the CDR3 is TGTGCCAGCAGCCTTGGGACCCTAAACATTCAGTACTTC. Its translation is CASSLGTLNIQYF.